The next 10 T cell receptor beta chains were all read from a single sample in a study of blood T cell repertoires in COVID-19. Assay used: immunoSEQ multiplex PCR; TCRdb lists only in-frame clones, some missing. The sample lists hundreds of thousands of clones, approximately 86% occurring once. The sample taken for sequencing was PBMCs or T cells enriched from blood (not recorded which). These receptors were obtained from a woman in her 50s with acute COVID-19.

The genes are TRBV4-1 and TRBJ2-3; 10 nucleotides line up with TRBD2. The J segment lost 4 bases and the V segment lost 2 bases, leaving 12 bases of the junction unmatched. This CDR3 is 18 amino acids long. The germline V gene has CDR1 MGHRA and CDR2 YSYEKL. The DNA of the CDR3 is TGCGCCAGCAGCCAACACCTCCGCGGGAGCGGGAGGGCAGATACGCAGTATTTT. The encoded protein is CASSQHLRGSGRADTQYF.

V and J are TRBV10-3 and TRBJ1-2, with D possibly matching TRBD1 (5 bases). V was trimmed by 8 bases and J by 8 bases, leaving 18 bases between them. CDR1 and CDR2 from the germline V gene are ENHRY and SYGVKD. The CDR3 covers 13 residues. For the CDR3, the DNA is TGTGCCATCGCCGGGCAGGGCCAATGGGGCTACACCTTC. Its translation is CAIAGQGQWGYTF.

The chain employs TRBV18 and TRBJ2-5; D not certain. In germline, CDR1 is KGHSH, CDR2 LQKENI. This CDR3 contains 13 residues. Trimming removed 0 bases at V and 4 bases at J, with 6 bases between. CDR3 region: CASSPPSRETQYF. The CDR3 nucleotides read TGTGCCAGCTCACCACCGAGTAGAGAGACCCAGTACTTC.

About this clone itself: The sample holds other DNA sequences that translate to the same CDR3. V and J are TRBV2 and TRBJ2-1, with a tentative D call TRBD2 (6 bases). V lost 2 bases and J 0 bases, leaving 8 bases between the germline ends. CDR3 length: 15 residues. Germline V gene lookup returns CDR1 SNHLY and CDR2 FYNNEI. The CDR3 coding sequence is TGTGCCAGCAGTGAACGGGGGACCTCCTACAATGAGCAGTTCTTC. Its protein product is CASSERGTSYNEQFF.

The chain combines TRBV5-6 with TRBJ2-2; D possibly corresponds to TRBD1 (6 bases). CDR1 and CDR2 from the germline V gene are SGHDT and YYEEEE. Trimming left V 3 bases short and J 5 bases short, with 17 bases between. The CDR3 spans 16 residues. Here the CDR3 DNA reads TGTGCCAGCAGCTACGGCTACAGGGTAGGGACCGGGGAGCTGTTTTTT. Translation: CASSYGYRVGTGELFF. The whole variable domain, remainder taken from reference TRBV5-6 and TRBJ2-2, is DAGVTQSPTHLIKTRGQQVTLRCSPKSGHDTVSWYQQALGQGPQFIFQYYEEEERQRGNFPDRFSGHQFPNYSSELNVNALLLGDSALYLCASSYGYRVGTGELFFGEGSRLTVL.

The chain carries TRBV7-8 and TRBJ2-1, with a weak D call TRBD2 (6 bases). Germline values: CDR1 SGHVS, CDR2 FQNEAQ. The CDR3 length is 14 residues. V was shortened by 3 bases and J by 10 bases, with 16 bases between the two germline ends. CDR3 coding DNA: TGTGCCAGCAGCTTGACCGGGACTCCGCCGGAGCAGTTCTTC. Residues: CASSLTGTPPEQFF.

V is TRBV19 and J is TRBJ2-7; a weak D match, TRBD2 (7 bases). The CDR3 runs to 14 residues. CDR1 LNHDA and CDR2 SQIVND come from the germline V gene (reference sequence). Deletions cut 7 bases from V and 2 bases from J, with 15 bases between. The CDR3 DNA reads TGTGCCAGTAACCAACAGGGACTAACCTACGAGCAGTACTTC. Translated: CASNQQGLTYEQYF.

The rearrangement joins TRBV5-1 to TRBJ2-3, with D possibly matching TRBD2 (6 bases). Looked up from germline, CDR1 is SGHRS and CDR2 is YFSETQ. V was pared by 3 bases and J by 6 bases, with 14 bases between. The CDR3 contains 14 residues. CDR3 region: CASSSLGSGDTQYF. DNA of the CDR3: TGCGCCAGCAGCTCCCTCGGGAGCGGGGATACGCAGTATTTT.

The V call is TRBV18, the J call TRBJ1-1, with D possibly TRBD1 on 5 matching bases. Germline loops: CDR1 KGHSH, CDR2 LQKENI. V was pared by 6 bases and J by 1 base, with 12 bases between. The CDR3 loop spans 14 amino acids. In DNA form, the CDR3 reads TGTGCCAGCTCGTACGGACAAAGGAACACTGAAGCTTTCTTT. Protein sequence: CASSYGQRNTEAFF.

This chain uses TRBV12-5 with TRBJ2-3, with no clear D. CDR1 is LGHNT, CDR2 FRNRAP, per germline. This CDR3 is 14 amino acids long. Trimming removed 9 bases at V and 1 base at J, with 14 bases between. CDR3 sequence reads: CASGYGLGTDTQYF. The CDR3 DNA reads as TGTGCTAGCGGGTATGGTTTGGGCACAGATACGCAGTATTTT.